This TCR beta chain stems from a study of T cell responses to AZD1222 COVID-19 vaccine. Findings and caveats of the study: A mostly white British donor set with more females was recruited, and clonal diversity was possibly underestimated.

The protocol was immunoSEQ multiplex PCR, while the TCRdb copy is restricted to in-frame clones and leaves out a portion. The table shows fewer than 85,000 clones, with approximately 88% occurring only once. About this clone: The antigen remains unidentified.

The germline gives CDR1 MGHRA, CDR2 YSYEKL. The trim removed 0 bases at V and 3 bases at J, leaving 4 bases unmatched. There are 16 residues in the CDR3. The chain carries TRBV4-1 and TRBJ2-3; 9 bases match TRBD1. The source of this sequence is an adult in good health. Sequenced material: peripheral blood, taken on day 0 of AZD1222 vaccination. The DNA for the CDR3 is TGCGCCAGCAGCCAAGAACAGGGGGCCCGGACAGATACGCAGTATTTT. This encodes CASSQEQGARTDTQYF.